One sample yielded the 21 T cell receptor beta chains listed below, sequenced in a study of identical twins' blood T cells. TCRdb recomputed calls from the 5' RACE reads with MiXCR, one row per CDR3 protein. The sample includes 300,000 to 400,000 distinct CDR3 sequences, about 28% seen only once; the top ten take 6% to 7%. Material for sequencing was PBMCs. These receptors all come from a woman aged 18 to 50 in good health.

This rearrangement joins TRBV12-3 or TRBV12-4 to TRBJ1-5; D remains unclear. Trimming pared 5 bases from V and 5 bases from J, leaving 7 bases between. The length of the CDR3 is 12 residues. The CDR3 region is CASSGVDQPQHF. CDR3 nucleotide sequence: TGTGCCAGCAGTGGGGTGGATCAGCCCCAGCATTTT.

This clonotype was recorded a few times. In nucleotides, the CDR3 is TGTGCCAGCAGGCCAATACCAGGACAGGGGGTTCCCTACGAGCAGTACTTC. It specifies CASRPIPGQGVPYEQYF. The gene calls are TRBV2 and TRBJ2-7, with 10 positions matching TRBD1. The CDR3 runs to 17 residues. V gave up 6 bases and J gave up 2 bases; unmatched junction bases: 13. Germline CDR1 is SNHLY and CDR2 is FYNNEI.

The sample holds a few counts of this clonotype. The CDR3 region has the DNA TGTGCCAGCATCCCGTTCTCTGGGGCCAACGTCCTGACTTTC. Amino acids: CASIPFSGANVLTF. The chain uses TRBV2 and TRBJ2-6; the D is unclear. The CDR3 runs 14 residues. V was cut by 7 bases and J by 0 bases, with 7 bases left in between. The germline V gene encodes CDR1 SNHLY and CDR2 FYNNEI.

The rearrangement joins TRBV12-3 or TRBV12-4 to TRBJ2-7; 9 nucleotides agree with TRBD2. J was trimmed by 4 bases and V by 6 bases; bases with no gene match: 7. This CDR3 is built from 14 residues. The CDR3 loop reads CASSIAGVSYEQYF. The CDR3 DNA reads TGTGCCAGCAGCATAGCGGGAGTTTCTTACGAGCAGTACTTC.

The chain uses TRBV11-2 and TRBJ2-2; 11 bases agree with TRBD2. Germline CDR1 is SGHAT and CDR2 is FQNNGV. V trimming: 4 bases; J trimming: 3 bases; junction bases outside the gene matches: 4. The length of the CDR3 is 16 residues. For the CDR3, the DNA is TGTGCCAGCAGCTCTGGGACTAGCGGTGACACCGGGGAGCTGTTTTTT. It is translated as CASSSGTSGDTGELFF.

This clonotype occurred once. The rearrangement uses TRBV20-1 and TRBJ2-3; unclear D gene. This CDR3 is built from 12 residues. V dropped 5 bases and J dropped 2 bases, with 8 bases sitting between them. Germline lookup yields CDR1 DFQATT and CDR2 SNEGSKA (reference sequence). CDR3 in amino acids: CSAPFLTDTQYF. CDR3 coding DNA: TGCAGTGCTCCCTTCCTCACAGATACGCAGTATTTT.

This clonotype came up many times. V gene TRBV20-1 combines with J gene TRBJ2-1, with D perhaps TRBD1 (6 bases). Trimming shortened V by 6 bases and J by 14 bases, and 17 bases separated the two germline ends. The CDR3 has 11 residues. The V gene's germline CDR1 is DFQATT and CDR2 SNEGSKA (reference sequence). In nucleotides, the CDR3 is TGCAGTGCAACCAAAATTGGGGGCGAGTTCTTC. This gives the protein CSATKIGGEFF.

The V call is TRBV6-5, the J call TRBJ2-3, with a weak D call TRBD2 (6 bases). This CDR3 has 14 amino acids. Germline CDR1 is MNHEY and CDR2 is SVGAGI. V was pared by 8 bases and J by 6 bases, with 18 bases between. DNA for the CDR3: TGTGCCAGCCTGGGAGGAGGTGCAAGGGATACGCAGTATTTT. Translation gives CASLGGGARDTQYF.

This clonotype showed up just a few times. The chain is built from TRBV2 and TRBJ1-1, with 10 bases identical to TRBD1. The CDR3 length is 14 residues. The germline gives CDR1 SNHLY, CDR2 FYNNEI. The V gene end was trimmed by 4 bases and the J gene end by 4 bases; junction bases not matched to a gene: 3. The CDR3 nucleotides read TGTGCCAGCAGTGGGACAGGGGGAGGCACTGAAGCTTTCTTT. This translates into CASSGTGGGTEAFF.

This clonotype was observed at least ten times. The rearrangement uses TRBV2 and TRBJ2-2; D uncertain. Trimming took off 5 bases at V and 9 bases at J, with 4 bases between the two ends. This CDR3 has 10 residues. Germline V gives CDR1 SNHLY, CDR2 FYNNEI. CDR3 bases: TGTGCCAGCAGTCCCAGGGAGCTGTTTTTT. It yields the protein CASSPRELFF.

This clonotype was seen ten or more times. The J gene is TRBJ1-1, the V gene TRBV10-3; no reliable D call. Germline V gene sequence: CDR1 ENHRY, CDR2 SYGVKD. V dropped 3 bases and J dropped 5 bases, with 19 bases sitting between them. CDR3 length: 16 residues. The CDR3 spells CAISDNDDWPWTEAFF. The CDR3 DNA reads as TGTGCCATCAGTGATAACGACGATTGGCCCTGGACTGAAGCTTTCTTT.

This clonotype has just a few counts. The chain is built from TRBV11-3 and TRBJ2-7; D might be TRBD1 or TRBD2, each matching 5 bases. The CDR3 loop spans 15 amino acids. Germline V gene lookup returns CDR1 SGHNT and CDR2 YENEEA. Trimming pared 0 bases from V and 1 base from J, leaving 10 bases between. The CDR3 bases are TGTGCCAGCAGCTTAGAGTCGGGACGGTCCTACGAGCAGTACTTC. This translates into CASSLESGRSYEQYF.

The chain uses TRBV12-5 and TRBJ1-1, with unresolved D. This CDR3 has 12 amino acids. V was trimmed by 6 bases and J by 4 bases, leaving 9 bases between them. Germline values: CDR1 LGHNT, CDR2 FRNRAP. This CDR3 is CASGLQTTEAFF. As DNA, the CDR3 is TGTGCTAGTGGCCTCCAGACCACTGAAGCTTTCTTT.

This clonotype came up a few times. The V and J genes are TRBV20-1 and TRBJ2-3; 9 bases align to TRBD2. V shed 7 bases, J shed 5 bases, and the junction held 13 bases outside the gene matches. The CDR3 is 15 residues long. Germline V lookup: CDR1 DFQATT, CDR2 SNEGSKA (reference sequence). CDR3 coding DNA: TGCAGTGTTGGTCCCTTAGCGGGAGACGTAGATACGCAGTATTTT. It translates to CSVGPLAGDVDTQYF.

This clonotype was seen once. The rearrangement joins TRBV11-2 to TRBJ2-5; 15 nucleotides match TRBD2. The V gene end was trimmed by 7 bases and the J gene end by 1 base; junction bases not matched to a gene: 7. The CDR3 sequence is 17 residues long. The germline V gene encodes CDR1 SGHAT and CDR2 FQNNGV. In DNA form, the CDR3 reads TGTGCCAGCAATCTGGGACTAGCGGGGGGCGTCCAAGAGACCCAGTACTTC. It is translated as CASNLGLAGGVQETQYF.

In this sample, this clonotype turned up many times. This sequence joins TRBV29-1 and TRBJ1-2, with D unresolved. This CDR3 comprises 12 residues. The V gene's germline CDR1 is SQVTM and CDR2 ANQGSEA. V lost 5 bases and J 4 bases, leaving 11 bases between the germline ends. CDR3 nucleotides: TGCAGCGTTTTGGACGGCCGCTATGGCTACACCTTC. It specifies CSVLDGRYGYTF.

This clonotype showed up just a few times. The CDR3 here is CASSHGQAKTEAFF. The CDR3, as DNA: TGCGCCAGCAGCCATGGACAGGCAAAAACTGAAGCTTTCTTT. The chain carries TRBV5-1 and TRBJ1-1, with 7 bases lining up with TRBD1. The CDR3 is 14 residues long. CDR1 and CDR2 (germline): SGHRS, YFSETQ. The trim removed 4 bases at V and 5 bases at J, leaving 8 bases unmatched.

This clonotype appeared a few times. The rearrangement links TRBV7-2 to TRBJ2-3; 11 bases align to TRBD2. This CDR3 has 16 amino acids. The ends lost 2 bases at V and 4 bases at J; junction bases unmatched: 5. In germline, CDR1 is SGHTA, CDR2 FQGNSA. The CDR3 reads CASSLRLAGRSDTQYF. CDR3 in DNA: TGTGCCAGCAGCTTACGACTAGCGGGAAGGTCAGATACGCAGTATTTT.

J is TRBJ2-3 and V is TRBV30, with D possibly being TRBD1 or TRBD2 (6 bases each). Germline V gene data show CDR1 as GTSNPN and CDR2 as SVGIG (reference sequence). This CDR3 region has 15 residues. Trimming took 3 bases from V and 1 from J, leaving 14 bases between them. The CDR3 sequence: CAWSEGGRGTDTQYF. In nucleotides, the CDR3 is TGTGCCTGGAGCGAGGGGGGCCGCGGCACAGATACGCAGTATTTT.

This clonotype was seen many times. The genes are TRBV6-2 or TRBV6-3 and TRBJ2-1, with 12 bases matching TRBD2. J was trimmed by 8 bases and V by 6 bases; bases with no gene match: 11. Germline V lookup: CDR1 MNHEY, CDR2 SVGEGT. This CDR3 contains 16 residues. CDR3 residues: CASRRSSSGRADEQFF. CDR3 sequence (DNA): TGTGCCAGCAGGCGAAGCTCTAGCGGGAGGGCAGATGAGCAGTTCTTC.

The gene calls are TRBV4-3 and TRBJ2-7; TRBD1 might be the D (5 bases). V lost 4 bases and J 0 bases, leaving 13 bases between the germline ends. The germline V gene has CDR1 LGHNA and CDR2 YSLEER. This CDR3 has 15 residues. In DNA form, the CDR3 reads TGCGCCAGCAGCCTGGACATGTCGAGCTCCTACGAGCAGTACTTC. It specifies CASSLDMSSSYEQYF.